This T cell receptor beta chain was identified in a study of identical twins. Study-wide points: There were fewer insertions in abundant cord blood beta clonotypes, but memory repertoires showed no such pattern. Models underestimated how often monozygotic twins shared out-of-frame TCR alpha.

Unique molecular identifiers were present on the cDNA, and a universal primer site came from template switching. One entry per CDR3 protein, called by TCRdb with MiXCR from the 5' RACE reads. This table holds 450,000 or so distinct CDR3 sequences, 12% to 15% found once. This clonotype was seen a handful of times. What it recognizes is unknown. J was trimmed by 5 bases and V by 0 bases; bases with no gene match: 5. The CDR3 sequence is 14 residues long. The germline gives CDR1 DFQATT, CDR2 SNEGSKA (reference sequence). These data also formed part of another study, on yellow fever vaccine responses in identical twins. Per that paper: Twins reportedly showed a vaccine T cell response that seemed partly convergent and partly personalized.

V is TRBV20-1 and J is TRBJ2-3; TRBD1 matches 7 bases. The sequence derives from a woman aged 18-30 years in good health. Sequenced sample: CD4+ T cells sorted from blood. CDR3: CSARDRQGKDTQYF. The CDR3 bases are TGCAGTGCTAGAGACCGACAGGGTAAAGATACGCAGTATTTT.